Described below is a single T cell receptor beta chain sequence and its context. Its antigen is currently unknown. The sample belongs to a study of cytomegalovirus exposure and HLA in healthy donors. Findings and limits, study-wide: The investigators catalogued 150 to 200 TCR beta chains as cytomegalovirus-associated.

Some clones are missing from TCRdb's copy, which holds only in-frame ones; the method was immunoSEQ multiplex PCR. The sample records about 140,000 clones, about nine tenths being singletons. This CDR3 comprises 19 residues. CDR1 and CDR2 (germline): SGHNT, YYREEE (reference sequence). Trimming took 1 base from V and 4 from J, leaving 26 bases between them. Sample: PBMCs. This receptor was obtained from a man younger than 35 in good health and CMV-seronegative. J is TRBJ1-1 and V is TRBV5-4, with D possibly matching TRBD1 (6 bases). In nucleotides, the CDR3 is TGTGCCAGCAGCTTGCGGTTTGGTGGGGGCCCCCGAGGGGGCACTGAAGCTTTCTTT. It yields the protein CASSLRFGGGPRGGTEAFF.